This TCR beta chain emerged from a study of early T cells in non-severe SARS-CoV-2 infection. Attachment of unique molecular identifiers to individual cDNA molecules was performed. TCRdb processed the 5' RACE reads anew with MiXCR; each CDR3 protein has one entry. In the table there are 80,000 or so distinct CDR3 sequences, around 5.6% of which are singletons. Sequencing used whole blood. The origin of this receptor is an adult who was a healthcare worker with PCR-confirmed SARS-CoV-2 infection or an uninfected control (not recorded which).

The CDR3 bases are TGCAGTGCTTTGGGTCGGGAGTGGTACGGCGAGCAGTACTTC. This codes for CSALGREWYGEQYF. The chain is built from TRBV20-1 and TRBJ2-7; D possibly corresponds to TRBD2 (6 bases). Germline V gene data show CDR1 as DFQATT and CDR2 as SNEGSKA (reference sequence). The CDR3 consists of 14 residues. V was pared by 5 bases and J by 6 bases, with 20 bases between.